This T cell receptor (beta chain) is from a study of blood T cell repertoires in COVID-19. Study summary: COVID-19 samples collected from the United States, Italy and Spain covered acute and convalescent phases. PBMCs, B-cell-depleted T cells, or T cells were the source of the cDNA or gDNA that made up the material.

V was cut by 4 bases and J by 0 bases, with 9 bases left in between. The CDR3 contains 13 residues. From germline, CDR1 is SQVTM and CDR2 ANQGSEA. Patients of the Seattle cohort, enrolled during active infection, were followed longitudinally. Study processing details: By means of reference gene primer amplification, nucleated cell counts were estimated. Data came from immunoSEQ multiplex PCR; TCRdb stores just in-frame clones and leaves some out. V and J calls and clone size follow that table, whereas D and trimming were derived from the DNA. The sample holds about 320,000 clones, 70% to 90% seen once.

This receptor was obtained from a young woman with COVID-19, enrolled during active disease. The chain couples TRBV29-1 to TRBJ1-1, with D uncertain. The sequencing input was peripheral blood. Here the CDR3 DNA reads TGCAGCGTTGGAGACACACTGAACACTGAAGCTTTCTTT. Amino acid sequence: CSVGDTLNTEAFF.